This T cell receptor beta chain was recovered during a study of OX40 agonist ivuxolimab in advanced cancers. Background on the study: Eligibility admitted prior anti-PD-1, anti-PD-L1 or anti-CTLA-4 therapy; approximately 40% had some. In three patients, partial responses were observed, one with hepatocellular carcinoma and two with cutaneous melanoma.

TCRdb's table, derived via immunoSEQ multiplex PCR, lists solely in-frame clones and lacks some. The table has roughly 53,000 clones, around 80% seen once. Study conclusions and caveats: Also showing low normalized T-cell clonal expansion were some of the nonresponders. Among the lowest peripheral clonal expansion occurred in 0.1-3.0 mg/kg partial responders.

Note on this clone: Its antigen is not identified.

The source of this sequence is an adult with an advanced solid tumor such as melanoma, head and neck, liver or kidney cancer. The sequencing here drew on CD4+ or CD8+ T cells sorted from blood, taken in a trial of the OX40 agonist ivuxolimab.

CDR3: CASRARWEQSTDTQYF. The CDR3 DNA sequence: TGTGCCAGCAGGGCACGATGGGAGCAGAGCACAGATACGCAGTATTTT. The V call is TRBV7-2, the J call TRBJ2-3; maybe TRBD2 (5 bases). Trimming cost V 6 bases and J 0 bases, with 16 bases left between them. CDR3 size: 16 residues. Germline values: CDR1 SGHTA, CDR2 FQGNSA.